This T cell receptor beta chain stems from a study of blood T cell repertoires in COVID-19. Study background: Samples taken during acute and convalescent COVID-19 were collected in the United States, Italy and Spain. Sample material is recorded as cDNA or gDNA derived from T cells, B-cell-depleted T cells, or PBMCs.

Trimming took off 4 bases at V and 3 bases at J, with 7 bases between the two ends. In germline, CDR1 is MDHEN, CDR2 SYDVKM. This CDR3 has 12 residues. The authors' processing: Cell counts per sample came from amplifying reference gene primers. The table came from immunoSEQ multiplex PCR; TCRdb's copy has only in-frame clones and leaves some out. The D gene and trimming were derived from the DNA, and the V and J assignments and clone size from that table. The table records some 150,000 clones, around 84% of them present only once. The gene calls are TRBV28 and TRBJ2-7; D uncertain. Sequencing was carried out using peripheral blood. The sequence was collected from a woman in her sixties or seventies with acute or convalescent COVID-19. The DNA for the CDR3 is TGTGCCAGCAGTTCTTCCTTCTACGAGCAGTACTTC. Protein product: CASSSSFYEQYF. Drawing the rest from reference TRBV28 and TRBJ2-7, the complete variable domain is DVKVTQSSRYLVKRTGEKVFLECVQDMDHENMFWYRQDPGLGLRLIYFSYDVKMKEKGDIPEGYSVSREKKERFSLILESASTNQTSMYLCASSSSFYEQYFGPGTRLTVT.